A selection of T cell receptor beta chains follows, all from one sample in a study of control samples from healthy donors and cancer patients. Assay used: immunoSEQ multiplex PCR; TCRdb lists only in-frame clones, some missing. The sample shows 150,000 to 200,000 clones, 90% of them seen only once. Sequenced: blood. Receptor source: a woman between 50 and 59 years old in good health. The CDR3 runs from the conserved cysteine through the conserved F or W. A D gene is named only where the DNA matches it firmly. A row's size may be missing; if present it is once, few, many or a size class.

J gene: TRBJ1-1
clone size: -
D gene: -
V gene: TRBV9
CDR3 DNA: TGTGCCAGCAGCGACCGGGGGGTCTCTAACGCTGAAGCTTTCTTT
CDR3 protein: CASSDRGVSNAEAFF

J gene: TRBJ1-2
clone size: -
D gene: -
V gene: TRBV9
CDR3 DNA: TGTGCCAGCAGCGTAGATCTCAATAACTATGGCTACACCTTC
CDR3 protein: CASSVDLNNYGYTF

J gene: TRBJ2-7
clone size: -
D gene: -
V gene: TRBV7-2
CDR3 DNA: TGTGCCAGCAGCTTAGAAGCGGGCAGGGGTTTTGAGCAGTACTTC
CDR3 protein: CASSLEAGRGFEQYF

J gene: TRBJ1-1
clone size: few
D gene: -
V gene: TRBV29-1
CDR3 DNA: TGCAGCGTTTCCCCGGGGGGAGTGAACACTGAAGCTTTCTTT
CDR3 protein: CSVSPGGVNTEAFF

J gene: TRBJ1-6
clone size: -
D gene: -
V gene: TRBV6-6
CDR3 DNA: TGTGCCAGCAGTAAGGGGAGCTCCTATAATTCACCCCTCCACTTT
CDR3 protein: CASSKGSSYNSPLHF

J gene: TRBJ2-1
clone size: -
D gene: -
V gene: TRBV27
CDR3 DNA: TGTGCCAGCAGTTTAACAGGCTGGCAGTACAATGAGCAGTTCTTC
CDR3 protein: CASSLTGWQYNEQFF

J gene: TRBJ2-5
clone size: -
D gene: -
V gene: TRBV2
CDR3 DNA: TGTGCCAGCAGTGAAGCGCAAAGGGGACCCAAGGAGACCCAGTACTTC
CDR3 protein: CASSEAQRGPKETQYF

J gene: TRBJ2-3
clone size: -
D gene: -
V gene: TRBV10-3
CDR3 DNA: TGTGCCATCAGTGTCAGCGAAAGCACAGATACGCAGTATTTT
CDR3 protein: CAISVSESTDTQYF

J gene: TRBJ1-4
clone size: -
D gene: -
V gene: TRBV7-9
CDR3 DNA: TGTGCCAGCCACGGTTCCAGGGAAGGTGGAGAAAAACTGTTTTTT
CDR3 protein: CASHGSREGGEKLFF

J gene: TRBJ1-2
clone size: -
D gene: -
V gene: TRBV30
CDR3 DNA: TGTGCCTGGAGTGTAGGGTCCGGTTTTAACTATGGCTACACCTTC
CDR3 protein: CAWSVGSGFNYGYTF

J gene: TRBJ1-1
clone size: once
D gene: TRBD1
V gene: TRBV4-1
CDR3 DNA: TGCGCCAGCAGCCCCGACAGGGGCCCCTTAATGAACACTGAAGCTTTCTTT
CDR3 protein: CASSPDRGPLMNTEAFF

J gene: TRBJ2-3
clone size: -
D gene: -
V gene: TRBV3-1/TRBV3-2
CDR3 DNA: TGTGCCAGCAGCCCAGGGGCGGGAGGCACAGATACGCAGTATTTT
CDR3 protein: CASSPGAGGTDTQYF

J gene: TRBJ1-5
clone size: -
D gene: -
V gene: TRBV5-1
CDR3 DNA: TGCGCCGGCAGCTTTGGGGACCGCAATCAGCCCCAGCATTTT
CDR3 protein: CAGSFGDRNQPQHF

J gene: TRBJ1-1
clone size: -
D gene: TRBD1
V gene: TRBV6-5
CDR3 DNA: TGTGCCAGCAGTTACGGGACAGGGGGCACTGAAGCTTTCTTT
CDR3 protein: CASSYGTGGTEAFF

J gene: TRBJ1-1
clone size: -
D gene: -
V gene: TRBV24-1
CDR3 DNA: TGTGCCACCAGTGGCGCGGGCACCAAAAGGACTGAAGCTTTCTTT
CDR3 protein: CATSGAGTKRTEAFF

J gene: TRBJ2-5
clone size: -
D gene: -
V gene: TRBV15
CDR3 DNA: TGTGCCACCAGCAGAGACAGGGAGCAGACCCAGTACTTC
CDR3 protein: CATSRDREQTQYF

J gene: TRBJ1-1
clone size: -
D gene: TRBD1
V gene: TRBV2
CDR3 DNA: TGTGCCAGTAGGACAGGGGATTTTTCGACTGAAGCTTTCTTT
CDR3 protein: CASRTGDFSTEAFF

J gene: TRBJ1-5
clone size: once
D gene: -
V gene: TRBV6-5
CDR3 DNA: TGTGCCAGCAGTCCCACAGGGAACAATCAGCCCCAGCATTTT
CDR3 protein: CASSPTGNNQPQHF

J gene: TRBJ1-1
clone size: -
D gene: TRBD1
V gene: TRBV18
CDR3 DNA: TGTGCCAGCTCACCACCGTCATTAAGAACAGGGGGCATGAACACTGAAGCTTTCTTT
CDR3 protein: CASSPPSLRTGGMNTEAFF

J gene: TRBJ2-6
clone size: once
D gene: -
V gene: TRBV19
CDR3 DNA: TGTGCCAGTAGTCCCGTCCGAGCTGGGGCCAACGTCCTGACTTTC
CDR3 protein: CASSPVRAGANVLTF

J gene: TRBJ2-7
clone size: -
D gene: TRBD2
V gene: TRBV7-2
CDR3 DNA: TGTGCCAGCAGCTTAAGTGCGCTAGCGGGAGGGCGCGGCGAGCAGTACTTC
CDR3 protein: CASSLSALAGGRGEQYF

J gene: TRBJ2-7
clone size: -
D gene: TRBD2
V gene: TRBV7-6
CDR3 DNA: TGTGCCAGCAGCGCTAGCGGGAGCCGGTACGAGCAGTACTTC
CDR3 protein: CASSASGSRYEQYF

J gene: TRBJ1-6
clone size: -
D gene: TRBD1
V gene: TRBV7-2
CDR3 DNA: TGTGCCAGCAGCTTAGTTTTCAGGACAGGGACACCCCTCCACTTT
CDR3 protein: CASSLVFRTGTPLHF

J gene: TRBJ2-7
clone size: -
D gene: -
V gene: TRBV4-3
CDR3 DNA: TGCGCCAGCAGCCCCACCCAGGGCCGGGACACCTACGAGCAGTACTTC
CDR3 protein: CASSPTQGRDTYEQYF

J gene: TRBJ1-2
clone size: -
D gene: TRBD1
V gene: TRBV27
CDR3 DNA: TGTGCCAGCAGTCCCTCCTCGGGACAGTACTATGGCTACACCTTC
CDR3 protein: CASSPSSGQYYGYTF

J gene: TRBJ1-3
clone size: -
D gene: TRBD1
V gene: TRBV9
CDR3 DNA: TGTGCCAGCAGCGCGCCACGGAGGGGGCCCTCCATCGAAGGAAACACCATATATTTT
CDR3 protein: CASSAPRRGPSIEGNTIYF

J gene: TRBJ2-7
clone size: -
D gene: -
V gene: TRBV3-1/TRBV3-2
CDR3 DNA: TGTGCCAGCAGCCAAGATTCCCAGTGGTCCTACGAGCAGTACTTC
CDR3 protein: CASSQDSQWSYEQYF

J gene: TRBJ1-2
clone size: -
D gene: TRBD1
V gene: TRBV6-5
CDR3 DNA: TGTGCCAGCAGGATGGACAGGAAGGCCGGCTACACCTTC
CDR3 protein: CASRMDRKAGYTF

J gene: TRBJ1-1
clone size: -
D gene: -
V gene: TRBV4-1
CDR3 DNA: TGCGCCAGCAGACCACTTACTGACGTGAACACTGAAGCTTTCTTT
CDR3 protein: CASRPLTDVNTEAFF

J gene: TRBJ1-5
clone size: -
D gene: TRBD1
V gene: TRBV6-1
CDR3 DNA: TGTGCCAGCAGTGAAAGAGGGGGCGGGAATCAGCCCCAGCATTTT
CDR3 protein: CASSERGGGNQPQHF

J gene: TRBJ1-3
clone size: -
D gene: -
V gene: TRBV5-1
CDR3 DNA: TGCGCCAGCAGGGGACACTCGAGCTCTGGAAACACCATATATTTT
CDR3 protein: CASRGHSSSGNTIYF

J gene: TRBJ2-1
clone size: -
D gene: -
V gene: TRBV7-2
CDR3 DNA: TGTGCCAGCAGCTTAGGTGGGCGGGAAGGTAATGAGCAGTTCTTC
CDR3 protein: CASSLGGREGNEQFF

J gene: TRBJ2-7
clone size: once
D gene: -
V gene: TRBV5-1
CDR3 DNA: TGCGCCAGCAGCTTGGGCGGGCCATCCTACGAGCAGTACTTC
CDR3 protein: CASSLGGPSYEQYF

J gene: TRBJ1-2
clone size: -
D gene: TRBD1
V gene: TRBV12-3/TRBV12-4
CDR3 DNA: TGTGCCAGCAAGACAGGGGGGTATGGCTACACCTTC
CDR3 protein: CASKTGGYGYTF

J gene: TRBJ1-6
clone size: -
D gene: -
V gene: TRBV10-3
CDR3 DNA: TGTGCCATCAGTGAGGCGAAGGGGGGGGGTCAGGATTCACCCCTCCACTTT
CDR3 protein: CAISEAKGGGQDSPLHF

J gene: TRBJ1-1
clone size: -
D gene: -
V gene: TRBV6-5
CDR3 DNA: TGTGCCAGCAGCGGGAACACTGAAGCTTTCTTT
CDR3 protein: CASSGNTEAFF

J gene: TRBJ2-1
clone size: -
D gene: -
V gene: TRBV4-2
CDR3 DNA: TGTGCCAGCAGCCGACAGCGAGACAATGAGCAGTTCTTC
CDR3 protein: CASSRQRDNEQFF

J gene: TRBJ2-5
clone size: -
D gene: TRBD2
V gene: TRBV6-5
CDR3 DNA: TGTGCCAGCATAAAAGGAGCGGGGGAGACCCAGTACTTC
CDR3 protein: CASIKGAGETQYF

J gene: TRBJ2-7
clone size: -
D gene: TRBD1
V gene: TRBV3-1/TRBV3-2
CDR3 DNA: TGTGCCAGCAGCCAGCGGAGGAGCCGGGACAGGCGCACCTACGAGCAGTACTTC
CDR3 protein: CASSQRRSRDRRTYEQYF

J gene: TRBJ2-1
clone size: -
D gene: TRBD2
V gene: TRBV7-8
CDR3 DNA: TGTGCCAGCAGCTTAGTTAGCGGGAGGGCCAATGAGCAGTTCTTC
CDR3 protein: CASSLVSGRANEQFF

J gene: TRBJ1-4
clone size: -
D gene: TRBD1
V gene: TRBV18
CDR3 DNA: TGTGCCAGCTCCCCAGAGACAGGGTTCAATGAAAAACTGTTTTTT
CDR3 protein: CASSPETGFNEKLFF

J gene: TRBJ2-2
clone size: -
D gene: -
V gene: TRBV4-3
CDR3 DNA: TGCGCCAGCAGCCAAACCACCGGGACTGGCGACACCGGGGAGCTGTTTTTT
CDR3 protein: CASSQTTGTGDTGELFF

J gene: TRBJ2-7
clone size: -
D gene: TRBD2
V gene: TRBV7-2
CDR3 DNA: TGTGCCAGCAGCGAAGGACTAGCGGGAAGGTACGAGCAGTACTTC
CDR3 protein: CASSEGLAGRYEQYF

J gene: TRBJ2-7
clone size: -
D gene: TRBD1
V gene: TRBV5-1
CDR3 DNA: TGCGCCAGCAGCTCGGGACAGACGTCCTACGAGCAGTACTTC
CDR3 protein: CASSSGQTSYEQYF

J gene: TRBJ1-6
clone size: few
D gene: -
V gene: TRBV11-1
CDR3 DNA: TGTGCCAGCAGCCCCATCGGACGGAATTCACCCCTCCACTTT
CDR3 protein: CASSPIGRNSPLHF

J gene: TRBJ2-3
clone size: -
D gene: -
V gene: TRBV27
CDR3 DNA: TGTGCCAGCAGTTCGGGCGGGTTTTCCACAGATACGCAGTATTTT
CDR3 protein: CASSSGGFSTDTQYF

J gene: TRBJ2-1
clone size: few
D gene: -
V gene: TRBV6-2/TRBV6-3
CDR3 DNA: TGTGCCAGCGGCCTATTTGTGACCCGGCGTCTCTTACCAATGACTCAGCAGTTCTTC
CDR3 protein: CASGLFVTRRLLPMTQQFF

J gene: TRBJ1-5
clone size: -
D gene: -
V gene: TRBV7-9
CDR3 DNA: TGTGCCAGCAGCTCGGACAGTAGCAATCAGCCCCAGCATTTT
CDR3 protein: CASSSDSSNQPQHF

J gene: TRBJ1-6
clone size: -
D gene: TRBD1
V gene: TRBV9
CDR3 DNA: TGTGCCAGCAGCGTAGAACAGGGGGCCAACTATAATTCACCCCTCCACTTT
CDR3 protein: CASSVEQGANYNSPLHF

J gene: TRBJ2-6
clone size: -
D gene: -
V gene: TRBV19
CDR3 DNA: TGTGCCAGTACCGTGGGGGGTTCTGGGGCCAACGTCCTGACTTTC
CDR3 protein: CASTVGGSGANVLTF

J gene: TRBJ2-3
clone size: -
D gene: -
V gene: TRBV9
CDR3 DNA: TGTGCCAGCAGCGTAATGGGACCTAGCACAGATACGCAGTATTTT
CDR3 protein: CASSVMGPSTDTQYF

J gene: TRBJ1-4
clone size: -
D gene: -
V gene: TRBV4-2
CDR3 DNA: TGTGCCAGCAGCCAGGGACGGAGATTGTTTTTT
CDR3 protein: CASSQGRRLFF

J gene: TRBJ1-4
clone size: -
D gene: -
V gene: TRBV27
CDR3 DNA: TGTGCCAGCAGTTTAGGAGGGTTTGGCGAAAAACTGTTTTTT
CDR3 protein: CASSLGGFGEKLFF

J gene: TRBJ2-5
clone size: -
D gene: -
V gene: TRBV18
CDR3 DNA: TGTGCCAGCTCACCACAGGCGCAGTCTCAAGAGACCCAGTACTTC
CDR3 protein: CASSPQAQSQETQYF

J gene: TRBJ2-2
clone size: -
D gene: TRBD1
V gene: TRBV28
CDR3 DNA: TGTGCCAGCAGTAGTGGACAGGCTCGGAACACCGGGGAGCTGTTTTTT
CDR3 protein: CASSSGQARNTGELFF

J gene: TRBJ1-2
clone size: -
D gene: TRBD1
V gene: TRBV6-5
CDR3 DNA: TGTGCCAGCAGTTTAAGGACAGGCATCTATGGCTACACCTTC
CDR3 protein: CASSLRTGIYGYTF

J gene: TRBJ2-1
clone size: -
D gene: TRBD1
V gene: TRBV19
CDR3 DNA: TGTGCCAGTAGTCTGGGGGACAGGGAGTACAATGAGCAGTTCTTC
CDR3 protein: CASSLGDREYNEQFF

J gene: TRBJ1-1
clone size: -
D gene: TRBD1
V gene: TRBV10-3
CDR3 DNA: TGTGCCATCAAGCCCCGTGACAGGGCTTGGACTGAAGCTTTCTTT
CDR3 protein: CAIKPRDRAWTEAFF